These T cell receptor beta chains were read from a single sample in a study of shared T cell receptors in the human thymus. TCRdb keeps only in-frame clones here, not all; method: immunoSEQ multiplex PCR. Of some 640,000 clones in the sample, 87% were seen once. These data were also filed under a second study, of human thymus T cells.

Source material: thymocytes. These receptor sequences come from a boy less than two years old with a congenital heart defect. Each CDR3 is given with its conserved first and last residue. The D gene is left open where the match is weak. Part of the rows lack a size; the others show once, few, many or a class for expanded clones.

v_gene	d_gene	abundance	j_gene	CDR3aa	CDR3nt
TRBV27	TRBD2	NA	TRBJ2-7	CASTTANRLAGSYEQYF	TGTGCCAGCACCACTGCCAACCGACTAGCGGGGTCCTACGAGCAGTACTTC
TRBV5-6	TRBD2	NA	TRBJ2-1	CASSLILAGHSSYNEQFF	TGTGCCAGCAGCTTGATTCTAGCGGGGCATAGCTCCTACAATGAGCAGTTCTTC
TRBV30	NA	few	TRBJ1-1	CAWSYLRVPAEAFF	TGTGCCTGGAGTTACCTCCGGGTCCCGGCTGAAGCTTTCTTT
TRBV11-2	TRBD1	NA	TRBJ1-2	CASSLPQRQGWYGYTF	TGTGCCAGCAGCCTTCCCCAAAGACAGGGTTGGTATGGCTACACCTTC
TRBV4-2	NA	NA	TRBJ2-7	CASSQPGTGTKYEQYF	TGTGCCAGCAGCCAACCGGGGACCGGGACAAAATACGAGCAGTACTTC
TRBV7-9	NA	NA	TRBJ2-7	CASSPPGQVYEQYF	TGTGCCAGCAGCCCTCCGGGACAAGTCTACGAGCAGTACTTC
TRBV5-8	NA	NA	TRBJ1-2	CASSQPTNSGYTF	TGTGCCAGCAGCCAACCAACTAACTCGGGTTACACCTTC
TRBV2	NA	NA	TRBJ1-5	CASSRVSGDQPQHF	TGTGCCAGCAGTAGGGTCTCAGGGGACCAGCCCCAGCATTTT
TRBV29-1	NA	NA	TRBJ2-7	CSVVGGVTSDSYEQYF	TGCAGCGTTGTCGGAGGTGTAACTTCGGACTCCTACGAGCAGTACTTC
TRBV28	TRBD1	NA	TRBJ2-3	CASTLRQGYTQYF	TGTGCCAGCACCTTAAGACAGGGTTATACGCAGTATTTT
TRBV15	TRBD2	NA	TRBJ2-7	CATSRGGGFGEPYEQYF	TGTGCCACCAGCAGAGGGGGGGGGTTCGGGGAACCCTACGAGCAGTACTTC
TRBV4-1	TRBD1	NA	TRBJ1-5	CASSRDRVSQPQHF	TGCGCCAGCAGCCGCGACAGGGTAAGTCAGCCCCAGCATTTT
TRBV19	TRBD1	NA	TRBJ1-4	CASSGGQPLPTNEKLFF	TGTGCCAGTAGTGGGGGACAGCCCCTACCAACTAATGAAAAACTGTTTTTT
TRBV27	NA	NA	TRBJ2-3	CASRGVRTTDTQYF	TGTGCCAGCAGGGGAGTGCGGACCACAGATACGCAGTATTTT
TRBV28	TRBD2	NA	TRBJ2-1	CASSFSTTGTSGYNEQFF	TGTGCCAGCAGTTTCTCCACGACCGGGACTAGCGGATACAATGAGCAGTTCTTC
TRBV4-3	NA	NA	TRBJ2-1	CASSQVLTSSYNEQFF	TGCGCCAGCAGCCAGGTACTTACGAGCTCCTACAATGAGCAGTTCTTC
TRBV7-2	TRBD1	NA	TRBJ2-7	CASSLGTGGKRESYEQYF	TGTGCCAGCAGCTTGGGGACAGGGGGAAAGCGGGAGTCATACGAGCAGTACTTC
TRBV28	NA	NA	TRBJ2-5	CASSFLIVGGETQYF	TGTGCCAGCAGTTTCTTGATTGTGGGGGGAGAGACCCAGTACTTC
TRBV7-2	NA	few	TRBJ1-1	CASSLTGIMVSFARDAFF	TGTGCCAGCAGCTTAACGGGGATTATGGTTTCCTTCGCCCGAGACGCTTTCTTT
TRBV28	NA	NA	TRBJ2-7	CASSLNRPGQDPYEQYF	TGTGCCAGCAGTCTCAACCGCCCGGGACAAGACCCCTACGAGCAGTACTTC
TRBV15	TRBD1	NA	TRBJ2-7	CATSRGQGNEQYF	TGTGCCACCAGCAGGGGACAGGGAAATGAGCAGTACTTC
TRBV28	NA	NA	TRBJ1-6	CASSPPRGGDNSPLHF	TGTGCCAGCAGTCCTCCCCGGGGGGGGGATAATTCACCCCTCCACTTT
TRBV28	NA	NA	TRBJ1-5	CASSFFAGDSNQPQHF	TGTGCCAGCAGTTTTTTTGCAGGGGATAGCAATCAGCCCCAGCATTTT
TRBV14	TRBD2	NA	TRBJ2-1	CASSQVGGASNEQFF	TGTGCCAGCAGCCAAGTCGGGGGGGCTTCCAATGAGCAGTTCTTC
TRBV30	NA	NA	TRBJ1-6	CAWSVQGSPLHF	TGTGCCTGGAGTGTACAGGGATCACCCCTCCACTTT
TRBV29-1	TRBD2	NA	TRBJ2-5	CSVERTRAGGYQETQYF	TGCAGCGTTGAAAGGACGCGGGCGGGAGGGTACCAAGAGACCCAGTACTTC
TRBV27	TRBD2	NA	TRBJ2-3	CASSLGTSGHTDTQYF	TGTGCCAGCAGTCTAGGGACTAGCGGCCACACAGATACGCAGTATTTT
TRBV28	NA	NA	TRBJ2-7	CASSATDDSSEQYF	TGTGCCAGCAGTGCAACGGACGACAGCAGCGAGCAGTACTTC
TRBV5-1	TRBD1	once	TRBJ2-4	CASSLTGSPSGGYSDIQYF	TGCGCCAGCAGCTTGACCGGCTCACCCTCAGGGGGCTATTCAGACATTCAGTACTTC
TRBV5-8	TRBD1	NA	TRBJ1-5	CASSLRGQGNQPQHF	TGTGCCAGCAGCCTCCGGGGACAGGGCAATCAGCCCCAGCATTTT
TRBV29-1	NA	NA	TRBJ2-5	CTHQRPTGKEETQYF	TGCACCCATCAAAGGCCCACGGGAAAGGAAGAGACCCAGTACTTC